These T cell receptor beta chains were read from a single sample in a study of cytomegalovirus exposure and HLA in healthy donors. Clones were sequenced by immunoSEQ multiplex PCR, and TCRdb holds only the in-frame ones, with some missing. Of some 170,000 clones listed, 80% are singletons. The sequenced sample was PBMCs. The receptors were sampled from a man between 25 and 39 years old in good health and CMV-seronegative. CDR3s include the opening cysteine and the closing phenylalanine or tryptophan. The D gene is left open where the match is weak. Clone size is stated in some rows and not others, as once, few, many or a class when expanded.

d_call j_call v_call clone_size cdr3_aa cdr3_nt
NA TRBJ1-2 TRBV28 NA CASTMGRNYGYTF TGTGCCAGCACCATGGGGCGTAACTATGGCTACACCTTC
TRBD1 TRBJ2-7 TRBV28 NA CASSLAVGTGAYEQYF TGTGCCAGCAGTTTAGCGGTGGGGACAGGGGCCTACGAGCAGTACTTC
TRBD1 TRBJ2-5 TRBV5-3 NA CARSLKSQGKGETQYF TGTGCCAGAAGCCTAAAATCACAGGGGAAGGGGGAGACCCAGTACTTC
NA TRBJ2-1 TRBV5-1 NA CASSLRLDYNEQFF TGCGCCAGCAGCCTGCGGTTAGACTACAATGAGCAGTTCTTC
TRBD1 TRBJ1-2 TRBV10-1 once CAIKGAVDYGYTF TGCGCCATTAAGGGGGCGGTGGACTATGGCTACACCTTC
TRBD1 TRBJ1-1 TRBV5-4 NA CALGGTEVMEAFF TGTGCCCTCGGAGGGACAGAAGTTATGGAAGCTTTCTTT
NA TRBJ2-2 TRBV19 NA CASSAGTNTGELFF TGTGCCAGTAGTGCCGGGACTAACACCGGGGAGCTGTTTTTT
TRBD1 TRBJ1-4 TRBV30 NA CAWSASDRGNEKLFF TGTGCCTGGAGTGCTAGTGACAGGGGCAATGAAAAACTGTTTTTT
TRBD2 TRBJ2-7 TRBV28 NA CASSSRSGRYEQYF TGTGCCAGCAGTTCCCGTAGCGGGAGGTACGAGCAGTACTTC
TRBD1 TRBJ2-2 TRBV7-2 NA CASSLRAGTANTGELFF TGTGCCAGCAGCCTCCGAGCCGGGACAGCGAACACCGGGGAGCTGTTTTTT
NA TRBJ1-2 TRBV6-1 NA CASSDAGTTNYGYTF TGTGCCAGCAGCGACGCCGGGACAACTAACTATGGCTACACCTTC
NA TRBJ1-2 TRBV7-2 NA CASSPRQGRGYTF TGTGCCAGCAGCCCCCGCCAGGGGCGCGGCTACACCTTC
TRBD1 TRBJ2-7 TRBV27 NA CASSPPRAGGSYEQYF TGTGCCAGCAGTCCCCCTCGGGCAGGGGGATCCTACGAGCAGTACTTC
TRBD1 TRBJ2-2 TRBV9 NA CASSEGTGEFFGELFF TGTGCCAGCAGCGAGGGGACAGGGGAATTTTTCGGGGAGCTGTTTTTT
TRBD2 TRBJ2-7 TRBV5-6 NA CASSLSGTSYEQYF TGTGCCAGCAGCTTAAGCGGGACCTCCTACGAGCAGTACTTC
TRBD2 TRBJ2-1 TRBV18 NA CASSPRGEVTDEQFF TGTGCCAGCTCACCCCGGGGGGAGGTTACGGATGAGCAGTTCTTC